A selection of T cell receptor beta chains follows, all from one sample in a study of blood T cell repertoires in COVID-19. Clones were read by immunoSEQ multiplex PCR, and TCRdb kept only the in-frame ones, dropping some. This table has around 250,000 clones, around 85% appearing once. Sample: PBMCs or T cells enriched from blood (not recorded which). Receptors originate from a woman aged 45-59 years with acute COVID-19. Each CDR3 is given with its conserved first and last residue. Fields, in order: V gene, D gene, J gene, clone size, CDR3 protein, CDR3 DNA. D genes are given only for firm matches. The size field is filled for only some rows; it gives once, few, many or a size class.

v_gene: TRBV2; d_gene: NA; j_gene: TRBJ1-1; abundance: NA; CDR3aa: CASSEVGELSTEAFF; CDR3nt: TGTGCCAGCAGTGAAGTCGGGGAGCTGAGCACTGAAGCTTTCTTT
v_gene: TRBV4-1; d_gene: TRBD1; j_gene: TRBJ2-3; abundance: once; CDR3aa: CASSLGGTGGAGTDTQYF; CDR3nt: TGCGCCAGCAGCCTAGGCGGGACAGGGGGCGCTGGGACAGATACGCAGTATTTT
v_gene: TRBV9; d_gene: NA; j_gene: TRBJ1-1; abundance: NA; CDR3aa: CASSGGQNTEAFF; CDR3nt: TGTGCCAGCAGCGGCGGACAGAACACTGAAGCTTTCTTT
v_gene: TRBV5-5; d_gene: TRBD1; j_gene: TRBJ2-5; abundance: NA; CDR3aa: CASSRRTGGQETQYF; CDR3nt: TGTGCCAGCAGCAGACGAACAGGGGGCCAAGAGACCCAGTACTTC
v_gene: TRBV7-3; d_gene: TRBD1; j_gene: TRBJ2-3; abundance: NA; CDR3aa: CASSSGTGADTQYF; CDR3nt: TGTGCCAGCAGCTCCGGGACAGGGGCAGATACGCAGTATTTT
v_gene: TRBV5-1; d_gene: NA; j_gene: TRBJ1-3; abundance: NA; CDR3aa: CASSLWGRQVPGDTIYF; CDR3nt: TGCGCCAGCAGCTTGTGGGGTAGACAGGTCCCCGGGGACACCATATATTTT
v_gene: TRBV29-1; d_gene: TRBD1; j_gene: TRBJ1-6; abundance: NA; CDR3aa: CSVRDSGNSPLHF; CDR3nt: TGCAGCGTCAGGGACAGTGGTAATTCACCCCTCCACTTT
v_gene: TRBV5-1; d_gene: NA; j_gene: TRBJ2-2; abundance: NA; CDR3aa: CASSLVRLNTGELFF; CDR3nt: TGCGCCAGCAGCTTAGTCAGACTGAACACCGGGGAGCTGTTTTTT
v_gene: TRBV10-3; d_gene: NA; j_gene: TRBJ1-2; abundance: once; CDR3aa: CAIGQYIGGYTF; CDR3nt: TGTGCCATTGGACAGTACATCGGAGGCTACACCTTC
v_gene: TRBV30; d_gene: NA; j_gene: TRBJ1-2; abundance: NA; CDR3aa: CAWSVAEANYGYTF; CDR3nt: TGTGCCTGGAGTGTTGCAGAAGCTAACTATGGCTACACCTTC
v_gene: TRBV4-3; d_gene: NA; j_gene: TRBJ2-3; abundance: NA; CDR3aa: CASSQGTGLMTDTQYF; CDR3nt: TGCGCCAGCAGCCAAGGAACCGGACTCATGACAGATACGCAGTATTTT
v_gene: TRBV5-1; d_gene: TRBD1; j_gene: TRBJ2-1; abundance: NA; CDR3aa: CASSEGPGTGVYNEQFF; CDR3nt: TGCGCCAGCAGCGAAGGACCAGGGACAGGGGTCTACAATGAGCAGTTCTTC
v_gene: TRBV10-3; d_gene: NA; j_gene: TRBJ1-1; abundance: NA; CDR3aa: CAISRGEDTEAFF; CDR3nt: TGTGCCATCAGCCGAGGGGAGGACACTGAAGCTTTCTTT
v_gene: TRBV2; d_gene: NA; j_gene: TRBJ2-1; abundance: NA; CDR3aa: CASRESGTPGRFF; CDR3nt: TGTGCCAGCAGGGAATCCGGGACACCAGGTCGGTTCTTC
v_gene: TRBV14; d_gene: TRBD1; j_gene: TRBJ1-2; abundance: NA; CDR3aa: CASSQLGQVGGYTF; CDR3nt: TGTGCCAGCAGCCAACTAGGACAGGTCGGTGGCTACACCTTC
v_gene: TRBV5-1; d_gene: NA; j_gene: TRBJ2-5; abundance: NA; CDR3aa: CASSPTSTQETQYF; CDR3nt: TGCGCCAGCAGCCCCACTAGCACACAAGAGACCCAGTACTTC
v_gene: TRBV5-6; d_gene: TRBD1; j_gene: TRBJ1-5; abundance: NA; CDR3aa: CASSVGTAYNQPQHF; CDR3nt: TGTGCCAGCAGCGTCGGGACAGCTTACAATCAGCCCCAGCATTTT
v_gene: TRBV12-3/TRBV12-4; d_gene: NA; j_gene: TRBJ2-2; abundance: NA; CDR3aa: CASTPTGSGELFF; CDR3nt: TGTGCCAGCACCCCAACAGGGTCCGGGGAGCTGTTTTTT
v_gene: TRBV3-1/TRBV3-2; d_gene: TRBD2; j_gene: TRBJ2-3; abundance: NA; CDR3aa: CASSQGGTSGGTDTQYF; CDR3nt: TGTGCCAGCAGCCAAGGAGGGACTAGCGGGGGGACAGATACGCAGTATTTT
v_gene: TRBV6-2/TRBV6-3; d_gene: TRBD2; j_gene: TRBJ2-5; abundance: NA; CDR3aa: CASSSPSLAGQETQYF; CDR3nt: TGTGCCAGCAGTTCCCCTTCACTAGCGGGACAAGAGACCCAGTACTTC
v_gene: TRBV7-2; d_gene: TRBD1; j_gene: TRBJ1-5; abundance: NA; CDR3aa: CASSPRQGMGQPQHF; CDR3nt: TGTGCCAGCAGCCCCCGACAGGGAATGGGCCAGCCCCAGCATTTT
v_gene: TRBV6-1; d_gene: NA; j_gene: TRBJ1-1; abundance: NA; CDR3aa: CASSEEGIKAFF; CDR3nt: TGTGCCAGCAGTGAGGAGGGGATAAAAGCTTTCTTT
v_gene: TRBV29-1; d_gene: NA; j_gene: TRBJ1-2; abundance: NA; CDR3aa: CSAQQGAGYTF; CDR3nt: TGCAGCGCTCAACAGGGAGCTGGCTACACCTTC
v_gene: TRBV19; d_gene: TRBD1; j_gene: TRBJ2-7; abundance: NA; CDR3aa: CASSLLRDSTYEQYF; CDR3nt: TGTGCCAGTAGTCTCCTCCGGGACAGTACCTACGAGCAGTACTTC
v_gene: TRBV19; d_gene: NA; j_gene: TRBJ2-3; abundance: NA; CDR3aa: CASSITNPPSGDTQYF; CDR3nt: TGTGCCAGTAGTATAACTAACCCCCCTAGTGGAGATACGCAGTATTTT
v_gene: TRBV9; d_gene: TRBD1; j_gene: TRBJ1-1; abundance: NA; CDR3aa: CASSVATGGYEAFF; CDR3nt: TGTGCCAGCAGCGTAGCTACAGGGGGCTATGAAGCTTTCTTT
v_gene: TRBV19; d_gene: TRBD1; j_gene: TRBJ2-2; abundance: once; CDR3aa: CASSRGQGTGELFF; CDR3nt: TGTGCCAGTAGTAGAGGACAGGGCACCGGGGAGCTGTTTTTT
v_gene: TRBV4-1; d_gene: NA; j_gene: TRBJ2-5; abundance: NA; CDR3aa: CASSPSSQAQETQYF; CDR3nt: TGCGCCAGCAGTCCTAGCTCTCAGGCTCAAGAGACCCAGTACTTC
v_gene: TRBV19; d_gene: TRBD1; j_gene: TRBJ1-6; abundance: NA; CDR3aa: CASSMPGGRSPLHF; CDR3nt: TGTGCCAGTAGTATGCCAGGGGGGCGTTCACCCCTCCACTTT
v_gene: TRBV2; d_gene: NA; j_gene: TRBJ1-2; abundance: NA; CDR3aa: CATRIGGGSYGYTF; CDR3nt: TGTGCCACTAGGATCGGGGGGGGATCCTATGGCTACACCTTC
v_gene: TRBV4-1; d_gene: TRBD1; j_gene: TRBJ1-1; abundance: NA; CDR3aa: CASSQASGTGYGTEAFF; CDR3nt: TGCGCCAGCAGCCAAGCGTCCGGGACAGGCTATGGGACTGAAGCTTTCTTT
v_gene: TRBV6-4; d_gene: TRBD2; j_gene: TRBJ2-3; abundance: once; CDR3aa: CASSPWGAGRTDTQYF; CDR3nt: TGTGCCAGCAGTCCCTGGGGAGCGGGGCGCACAGATACGCAGTATTTT
v_gene: TRBV6-5; d_gene: TRBD1; j_gene: TRBJ2-3; abundance: NA; CDR3aa: CASSRRTGGTDTQYF; CDR3nt: TGTGCCAGCAGTAGAAGGACAGGAGGCACAGATACGCAGTATTTT
v_gene: TRBV30; d_gene: TRBD1; j_gene: TRBJ2-7; abundance: NA; CDR3aa: CAWSRGTDTYEQYF; CDR3nt: TGTGCCTGGAGTAGAGGGACAGACACCTACGAGCAGTACTTC
v_gene: TRBV6-5; d_gene: NA; j_gene: TRBJ2-5; abundance: NA; CDR3aa: CASRALDTSTETQYF; CDR3nt: TGTGCCAGCAGGGCCCTGGACACATCGACGGAGACCCAGTACTTC
v_gene: TRBV12-5; d_gene: NA; j_gene: TRBJ2-7; abundance: NA; CDR3aa: CASGRDRHYEQYF; CDR3nt: TGTGCTAGTGGGCGGGACCGCCATTACGAGCAGTACTTC
v_gene: TRBV3-1/TRBV3-2; d_gene: TRBD2; j_gene: TRBJ2-3; abundance: NA; CDR3aa: CASSIPRGGTDTQYF; CDR3nt: TGTGCCAGCAGTATCCCGCGGGGGGGCACAGATACGCAGTATTTT
v_gene: TRBV30; d_gene: TRBD1; j_gene: TRBJ1-1; abundance: few; CDR3aa: CAWSWAGGRAEAFF; CDR3nt: TGTGCCTGGAGTTGGGCAGGGGGTCGGGCTGAAGCTTTCTTT
v_gene: TRBV6-5; d_gene: NA; j_gene: TRBJ1-1; abundance: NA; CDR3aa: CASTAEAFF; CDR3nt: TGTGCCAGCACCGCGGAAGCTTTCTTT
v_gene: TRBV5-1; d_gene: NA; j_gene: TRBJ2-7; abundance: NA; CDR3aa: CASSLDSNRYEQYF; CDR3nt: TGCGCCAGCAGCTTGGACAGTAATAGGTACGAGCAGTACTTC
v_gene: TRBV6-5; d_gene: NA; j_gene: TRBJ2-2; abundance: NA; CDR3aa: CASAIGWSLTGELFF; CDR3nt: TGTGCCAGCGCGATCGGGTGGAGCCTTACCGGGGAGCTGTTTTTT
v_gene: TRBV25-1; d_gene: TRBD1; j_gene: TRBJ1-1; abundance: NA; CDR3aa: CASSVPGQGKTEAFF; CDR3nt: TGTGCCAGCAGTGTACCCGGACAGGGGAAGACTGAAGCTTTCTTT
v_gene: TRBV19; d_gene: TRBD1; j_gene: TRBJ2-7; abundance: NA; CDR3aa: CASSTKAGTGSIEQYF; CDR3nt: TGTGCCAGTAGTACTAAAGCCGGGACAGGCTCAATAGAGCAGTACTTC
v_gene: TRBV5-1; d_gene: TRBD1; j_gene: TRBJ2-3; abundance: NA; CDR3aa: CASTRDRATDTQYF; CDR3nt: TGCGCCAGCACCCGGGACAGGGCGACAGATACGCAGTATTTT
v_gene: TRBV15; d_gene: NA; j_gene: TRBJ2-1; abundance: once; CDR3aa: CATSRARGPIYNEQFF; CDR3nt: TGTGCCACCAGCAGAGCTCGCGGGCCCATCTACAATGAGCAGTTCTTC
v_gene: TRBV6-4; d_gene: NA; j_gene: TRBJ2-1; abundance: NA; CDR3aa: CASSLEVGQNNEQFF; CDR3nt: TGTGCCAGCAGTCTCGAGGTGGGGCAGAACAATGAGCAGTTCTTC
v_gene: TRBV10-3; d_gene: NA; j_gene: TRBJ1-5; abundance: NA; CDR3aa: CAIAGDIGQPQHF; CDR3nt: TGTGCCATCGCGGGGGACATCGGTCAGCCCCAGCATTTT
v_gene: TRBV2; d_gene: TRBD1; j_gene: TRBJ1-6; abundance: NA; CDR3aa: CASSERDRGNSPLHF; CDR3nt: TGTGCCAGCAGCGAAAGGGACAGGGGGAATTCACCCCTCCACTTT
v_gene: TRBV18; d_gene: NA; j_gene: TRBJ1-2; abundance: NA; CDR3aa: CASSPQEIDYGYTF; CDR3nt: TGTGCCAGCTCACCACAGGAGATAGACTATGGCTACACCTTC
v_gene: TRBV4-3; d_gene: TRBD1; j_gene: TRBJ1-4; abundance: NA; CDR3aa: CASSQGQGNEKLFF; CDR3nt: TGCGCCAGCAGCCAAGGACAGGGAAATGAAAAACTGTTTTTT
v_gene: TRBV10-3; d_gene: TRBD1; j_gene: TRBJ1-2; abundance: NA; CDR3aa: CAISESAWGQNYGYTF; CDR3nt: TGTGCCATCAGTGAGTCAGCCTGGGGACAGAACTATGGCTACACCTTC
v_gene: TRBV5-1; d_gene: TRBD1; j_gene: TRBJ1-2; abundance: NA; CDR3aa: CASSPGQGGGYTF; CDR3nt: TGCGCCAGCAGCCCGGGACAGGGAGGTGGCTACACCTTC